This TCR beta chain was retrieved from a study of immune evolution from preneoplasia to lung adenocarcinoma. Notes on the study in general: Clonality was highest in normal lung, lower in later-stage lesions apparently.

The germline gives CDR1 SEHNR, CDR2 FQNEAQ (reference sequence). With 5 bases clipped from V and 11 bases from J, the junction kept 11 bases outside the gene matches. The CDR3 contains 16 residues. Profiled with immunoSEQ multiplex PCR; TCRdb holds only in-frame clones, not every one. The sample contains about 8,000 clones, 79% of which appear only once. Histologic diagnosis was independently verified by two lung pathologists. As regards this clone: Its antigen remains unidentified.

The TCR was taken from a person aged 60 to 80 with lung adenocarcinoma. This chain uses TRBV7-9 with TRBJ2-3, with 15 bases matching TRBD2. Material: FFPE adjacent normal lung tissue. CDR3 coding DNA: TGTGCCAGCAGCGGAGGGACTAGCGGGGGGTACTTGTGGCAGTATTTT. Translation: CASSGGTSGGYLWQYF. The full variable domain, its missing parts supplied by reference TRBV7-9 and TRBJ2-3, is DTGVSQNPRHKITKRGQNVTFRCDPISEHNRLYWYRQTLGQGPEFLTYFQNEAQLEKSRLLSDRFSAERPKGSFSTLEIQRTEQGDSAMYLCASSGGTSGGYLWQYFGPGTRLTVL.